The rows below give T cell receptor beta chains drawn from one sample of a study of blood T cells in healthy people across ages. In TCRdb, the 5' RACE reads were re-called with MiXCR into one record per CDR3 protein. The sample holds hundreds of thousands of distinct CDR3 sequences, approximately 50% seen once. Sequenced input: blood. The source of these receptors is a man aged 55-75 years in good health. Each CDR3 is given with its conserved first and last residue. A D gene is named only where the DNA matches it firmly. Clone size is not always given. Where it is, it says once, few, many or a class for expanded clones.

v_call: TRBV28; clone_size: -; d_call: -; j_call: TRBJ1-2; cdr3_aa: CASRETGTAGSTGYTF; cdr3_nt: TGTGCCAGCAGGGAGACCGGGACGGCGGGGAGTACGGGCTACACCTTC
v_call: TRBV20-1; clone_size: -; d_call: TRBD2; j_call: TRBJ2-1; cdr3_aa: CSASPPSGGGNEQFF; cdr3_nt: TGCAGTGCTAGTCCGCCTAGCGGGGGAGGGAATGAGCAGTTCTTC
v_call: TRBV7-9; clone_size: -; d_call: -; j_call: TRBJ2-7; cdr3_aa: CASSTFGDEQYF; cdr3_nt: TGTGCCAGCAGCACGTTCGGAGACGAGCAGTACTTC
v_call: TRBV7-2; clone_size: many; d_call: -; j_call: TRBJ2-5; cdr3_aa: CASSLGALQTQYF; cdr3_nt: TGTGCCAGCAGCTTAGGAGCGTTGCAGACCCAGTACTTC
v_call: TRBV2; clone_size: -; d_call: -; j_call: TRBJ2-1; cdr3_aa: CASSQGRGETQFF; cdr3_nt: TGTGCCAGCAGCCAGGGGCGAGGGGAGACCCAGTTCTTC
v_call: TRBV27; clone_size: -; d_call: -; j_call: TRBJ2-3; cdr3_aa: CASSLSGVPPDEDTQYF; cdr3_nt: TGTGCCAGCAGTTTATCGGGGGTTCCCCCCGACGAAGATACGCAGTATTTT
v_call: TRBV15; clone_size: -; d_call: -; j_call: TRBJ1-1; cdr3_aa: CATSSGKGHQNTEAFF; cdr3_nt: TGTGCCACCAGCTCTGGTAAAGGACACCAGAACACTGAAGCTTTCTTT
v_call: TRBV7-2; clone_size: -; d_call: TRBD1; j_call: TRBJ2-4; cdr3_aa: CASSSPDRVNIQYF; cdr3_nt: TGTGCCAGCAGCTCACCAGACAGGGTGAACATTCAGTACTTC
v_call: TRBV7-9; clone_size: -; d_call: -; j_call: TRBJ1-4; cdr3_aa: CASSPPPGTNEKLFF; cdr3_nt: TGTGCCAGCAGCCCGCCGCCGGGAACTAATGAAAAACTGTTTTTT
v_call: TRBV12-3/TRBV12-4; clone_size: few; d_call: -; j_call: TRBJ2-7; cdr3_aa: CASSPQEYEQYF; cdr3_nt: TGTGCCAGCAGCCCCCAGGAATACGAGCAGTACTTC
v_call: TRBV6-1; clone_size: few; d_call: TRBD2; j_call: TRBJ2-3; cdr3_aa: CASSEGTSGAADTQYF; cdr3_nt: TGTGCCAGCAGTGAAGGGACTAGCGGGGCTGCAGATACGCAGTATTTT
v_call: TRBV6-4; clone_size: -; d_call: TRBD1; j_call: TRBJ2-5; cdr3_aa: CASSDIWGQRIQETQYF; cdr3_nt: TGTGCCAGCAGTGACATTTGGGGACAGCGAATCCAAGAGACCCAGTACTTC
v_call: TRBV18; clone_size: few; d_call: -; j_call: TRBJ2-7; cdr3_aa: CASSPDFYEQYF; cdr3_nt: TGTGCCAGCTCACCAGATTTCTACGAGCAGTACTTC
v_call: TRBV3-1; clone_size: -; d_call: TRBD1; j_call: TRBJ1-2; cdr3_aa: CASSLGPGGGNYGYTF; cdr3_nt: TGTGCCAGCAGCCTCGGACCAGGGGGTGGTAACTATGGCTACACCTTC
v_call: TRBV7-2; clone_size: once; d_call: -; j_call: TRBJ2-3; cdr3_aa: CASSAADTQYF; cdr3_nt: TGTGCCAGCAGCGCGGCAGATACGCAGTATTTT
v_call: TRBV5-5; clone_size: few; d_call: TRBD2; j_call: TRBJ2-3; cdr3_aa: CASSALAGGSTDTQYF; cdr3_nt: TGTGCCAGCAGCGCTTTGGCGGGGGGAAGCACAGATACGCAGTATTTT
v_call: TRBV7-9; clone_size: -; d_call: TRBD1; j_call: TRBJ1-1; cdr3_aa: CASSLEQGVNVVAFF; cdr3_nt: TGTGCCAGCAGCTTAGAGCAGGGGGTAAATGTAGTGGCTTTCTTT
v_call: TRBV6-5; clone_size: once; d_call: -; j_call: TRBJ2-1; cdr3_aa: CASSYSFATDEQFF; cdr3_nt: TGTGCCAGCAGTTACTCGTTTGCGACCGATGAGCAGTTCTTC
v_call: TRBV12-3/TRBV12-4; clone_size: -; d_call: -; j_call: TRBJ1-4; cdr3_aa: CASSFGASNEKLFF; cdr3_nt: TGTGCCAGCAGTTTCGGGGCTTCTAATGAAAAACTGTTTTTT
v_call: TRBV24-1; clone_size: -; d_call: TRBD1; j_call: TRBJ2-1; cdr3_aa: CATSGPGDRDINEQFF; cdr3_nt: TGTGCCACCAGTGGGCCGGGGGACAGGGATATCAATGAGCAGTTCTTC
v_call: TRBV12-3/TRBV12-4; clone_size: -; d_call: -; j_call: TRBJ2-5; cdr3_aa: CASSLVGKQYF; cdr3_nt: TGTGCCAGCAGTCTTGTGGGCAAGCAGTACTTC
v_call: TRBV25-1; clone_size: -; d_call: TRBD2; j_call: TRBJ2-7; cdr3_aa: CASSEWGGGEQYF; cdr3_nt: TGTGCCAGCAGTGAATGGGGGGGAGGCGAGCAGTACTTC
v_call: TRBV15; clone_size: -; d_call: -; j_call: TRBJ1-1; cdr3_aa: CATGRVGNTEAFF; cdr3_nt: TGTGCCACCGGACGGGTCGGGAACACTGAAGCTTTCTTT
v_call: TRBV27; clone_size: few; d_call: TRBD1; j_call: TRBJ2-7; cdr3_aa: CASSPDRQGTYEQYF; cdr3_nt: TGTGCCAGCAGTCCCGACCGACAGGGGACCTACGAGCAGTACTTC
v_call: TRBV7-2; clone_size: few; d_call: TRBD1; j_call: TRBJ1-5; cdr3_aa: CASSLRGLSQPQHF; cdr3_nt: TGTGCCAGCAGCTTAAGGGGGCTGAGTCAGCCCCAGCATTTT
v_call: TRBV18; clone_size: -; d_call: -; j_call: TRBJ2-5; cdr3_aa: CASSPAHPTGEQYF; cdr3_nt: TGTGCCAGCTCACCAGCCCACCCGACGGGGGAGCAGTACTTC
v_call: TRBV3-1; clone_size: -; d_call: TRBD2; j_call: TRBJ2-5; cdr3_aa: CASSFSAGGAETQYF; cdr3_nt: TGTGCCAGCAGCTTCTCAGCGGGGGGGGCGGAGACCCAGTACTTC
v_call: TRBV20-1; clone_size: -; d_call: -; j_call: TRBJ2-3; cdr3_aa: CSASDPRGPTDTQYF; cdr3_nt: TGCAGTGCGTCGGACCCCCGAGGCCCCACAGATACGCAGTATTTT
v_call: TRBV9; clone_size: -; d_call: -; j_call: TRBJ1-1; cdr3_aa: CASSPQRAGTEAFF; cdr3_nt: TGTGCCAGCAGCCCCCAAAGGGCGGGCACTGAAGCTTTCTTT
v_call: TRBV18; clone_size: many; d_call: -; j_call: TRBJ1-6; cdr3_aa: CASSPGGDSPLHF; cdr3_nt: TGTGCCAGCTCACCGGGGGGGGATTCACCCCTCCACTTT
v_call: TRBV20-1; clone_size: few; d_call: -; j_call: TRBJ2-6; cdr3_aa: CSARGGANVLTF; cdr3_nt: TGCAGTGCTAGAGGAGGGGCCAACGTCCTGACTTTC
v_call: TRBV13; clone_size: -; d_call: -; j_call: TRBJ2-1; cdr3_aa: CASSYPGGETYNEQFF; cdr3_nt: TGTGCCAGCAGCTACCCAGGGGGGGAGACCTACAATGAGCAGTTCTTC
v_call: TRBV7-2; clone_size: few; d_call: -; j_call: TRBJ2-7; cdr3_aa: CASSLDAGYEQYF; cdr3_nt: TGTGCCAGCAGCTTAGATGCAGGCTACGAGCAGTACTTC
v_call: TRBV12-3/TRBV12-4; clone_size: once; d_call: -; j_call: TRBJ1-5; cdr3_aa: CASSLGDYQPQHF; cdr3_nt: TGTGCCAGCAGTTTGGGAGACTATCAGCCCCAGCATTTT
v_call: TRBV7-2; clone_size: few; d_call: -; j_call: TRBJ1-4; cdr3_aa: CASRQPNEKLFF; cdr3_nt: TGTGCCTCAAGACAGCCGAATGAAAAACTGTTTTTT
v_call: TRBV5-5; clone_size: -; d_call: -; j_call: TRBJ1-1; cdr3_aa: CASSMGMNTEAFF; cdr3_nt: TGTGCCAGCAGCATGGGGATGAACACTGAAGCTTTCTTT
v_call: TRBV20-1; clone_size: -; d_call: -; j_call: TRBJ2-7; cdr3_aa: CSAREISYNEQYF; cdr3_nt: TGCAGTGCTAGGGAAATCTCCTACAATGAGCAGTACTTC
v_call: TRBV9; clone_size: -; d_call: TRBD2; j_call: TRBJ2-5; cdr3_aa: CASSVGRGGETQYF; cdr3_nt: TGTGCCAGCAGCGTAGGTAGGGGAGGGGAGACCCAGTACTTC
v_call: TRBV28; clone_size: -; d_call: TRBD1; j_call: TRBJ1-2; cdr3_aa: CASSLLTGGWYGYTF; cdr3_nt: TGTGCCAGCAGTTTATTGACAGGGGGCTGGTATGGCTACACCTTC
v_call: TRBV18; clone_size: few; d_call: -; j_call: TRBJ2-7; cdr3_aa: CASSPSSEQYF; cdr3_nt: TGTGCCAGCTCACCATCCAGCGAGCAGTACTTC
v_call: TRBV11-2; clone_size: -; d_call: TRBD2; j_call: TRBJ2-4; cdr3_aa: CASGGLGPIRAGGLTKNIQYF; cdr3_nt: TGTGCCAGCGGCGGCCTGGGTCCTATAAGAGCGGGGGGTTTAACCAAAAACATTCAGTACTTC
v_call: TRBV6-1; clone_size: -; d_call: TRBD2; j_call: TRBJ2-7; cdr3_aa: CASSPRGTSGSYVQYF; cdr3_nt: TGTGCCAGCAGTCCACGCGGGACTAGCGGATCGTACGTGCAGTACTTC
v_call: TRBV18; clone_size: -; d_call: TRBD1; j_call: TRBJ2-7; cdr3_aa: CASSPADRVSGEQYF; cdr3_nt: TGTGCCAGCTCACCGGCCGACAGGGTGAGTGGCGAGCAGTACTTC
v_call: TRBV28; clone_size: few; d_call: TRBD1; j_call: TRBJ1-2; cdr3_aa: CASSVPTGGAGYTF; cdr3_nt: TGTGCCAGCAGTGTCCCCACAGGGGGCGCCGGCTACACCTTC
v_call: TRBV3-1; clone_size: -; d_call: -; j_call: TRBJ1-1; cdr3_aa: CASSIQYGNTEAFF; cdr3_nt: TGTGCCAGCAGCATACAGTACGGGAACACTGAAGCTTTCTTT